One and the same sample provided the 21 T cell receptor beta chains below, sequenced in a study of T-cell memory formation after mild COVID-19. TCRdb analysed the 5' RACE reads with MiXCR anew, one entry per CDR3 protein. The table includes about 290,000 distinct CDR3 sequences, less than 20% detected once. The sequenced sample consisted of PBMCs or a T cell subset sorted from them (not recorded which). The receptors stem from a man between 18 and 35 years old who had mild COVID-19 (a few samples of this study predate the infection). Cell type and time point are not known.

CDR3 in amino acids: CASSLPNDRGLGTQYF. CDR3 coding DNA: TGTGCCAGCAGCTTACCCAACGACAGGGGGCTGGGGACCCAGTACTTC. V usage is TRBV7-9 and J usage is TRBJ2-5; 10 positions agree with TRBD1. The V segment lost 2 bases and the J segment 7 bases; nucleotides outside the gene matches: 10. In germline, CDR1 is SEHNR, CDR2 FQNEAQ (reference sequence). This CDR3 has 16 amino acids.

This clonotype was recorded only once. This may come from a read error, since a much larger clone is one base off. The V and J genes are TRBV18 and TRBJ2-4, with D perhaps given as TRBD1 or TRBD2 (6 bases each). Germline CDR1 reads KGHSH; CDR2 reads LQKENI. The CDR3 is 16 amino acids. Trimming stripped 2 bases from V and 7 bases from J, with 18 bases between. This CDR3 is CASSPGPGGGRNIQYF. CDR3 sequence (DNA): TGTGCCAGCTCACCAGGACCCGGGGGCGGAAGGAACATTCAGTACTTC.

This clonotype appeared a single time. The V and J genes are TRBV9 and TRBJ2-3, with unresolved D. This CDR3 contains 16 residues. Between the trimmed V and J ends, which lost 1 base and 1 base, there was a span of 13 bases. Germline CDR1 SGDLS, CDR2 YYNGEE. Here the CDR3 DNA reads TGTGCCAGCAGCGTATCACCTGGTGGGGGCACAGATACGCAGTATTTT. It translates to CASSVSPGGGTDTQYF.

This clonotype turned up a few times. The chain uses TRBV6-5 and TRBJ1-4, with 8 positions matching TRBD1. Per the germline V gene, CDR1 is MNHEY and CDR2 is SVGAGI. The CDR3 has 15 residues. Germline trimming cut 0 bases from V and 8 bases from J; bases unmatched to any gene: 5. The CDR3 spells CASSYSQGGREKLFF. Here the CDR3 DNA reads TGTGCCAGCAGTTACTCACAGGGGGGAAGGGAAAAACTGTTTTTT.

In its sample, this clonotype was seen a few times. CDR3 region: CSAIPPGQDVYTQYF. DNA of the CDR3: TGCAGTGCTATCCCACCGGGACAGGACGTCTATACGCAGTATTTT. The J gene is TRBJ2-3, the V gene TRBV20-1, with TRBD1 matching over 8 bases. This CDR3 is built from 15 residues. Germline V gene sequence: CDR1 DFQATT, CDR2 SNEGSKA (reference sequence). The J segment lost 7 bases and the V segment lost 4 bases, leaving 13 bases of the junction unmatched.

This clonotype was recorded many times. The chain joins TRBV12-3 or TRBV12-4 to TRBJ1-4; D call uncertain. The V end lost 4 bases, the J end lost 7 bases, and 13 bases lay between the germline ends. The CDR3 is 14 amino acids. CDR3 bases: TGTGCCAGCAGTTCGCCGGCAGGCGGTGAAAAACTGTTTTTT. Translation gives CASSSPAGGEKLFF.

V and J are TRBV6-5 and TRBJ2-7; TRBD1 matches at 7 bases. The V segment lost 5 bases and the J segment 6 bases; nucleotides outside the gene matches: 13. Germline loops: CDR1 MNHEY, CDR2 SVGAGI. The CDR3 loop spans 15 amino acids. The CDR3: CASSPEYRGLVEQYF. CDR3 nucleotide sequence: TGTGCCAGCAGTCCCGAATATAGGGGGCTGGTCGAGCAGTACTTC.

The rearrangement uses TRBV14 and TRBJ1-5, with TRBD1 identical over 8 bases. CDR3 length equals 13 residues. Looked up from germline, CDR1 is SGHDN and CDR2 is FVKESK. Trimming removed 4 bases from V and 9 bases from J; junction bases left unmatched: 5. The CDR3 DNA reads TGTGCCAGCAGCCTTGGACAGGGACGGCCCCAGCATTTT. Protein sequence: CASSLGQGRPQHF.

This clonotype came up a few times. This chain uses TRBV7-2 with TRBJ2-1; the D gene is possibly TRBD2 (6 bases). The CDR3 totals 15 residues. Trimming stripped 5 bases from V and 0 bases from J, with 11 bases between. Per the germline V gene, CDR1 is SGHTA and CDR2 is FQGNSA. CDR3 residues: CASSAVGGSYNEQFF. In DNA form, the CDR3 reads TGTGCCAGCAGCGCAGTGGGGGGCTCCTACAATGAGCAGTTCTTC.

At least ten counts were recorded for this clonotype. This chain uses TRBV4-3 with TRBJ2-1, with D possibly being TRBD2 (5 bases). Per the germline V gene, CDR1 is LGHNA and CDR2 is YSLEER. Trimming took 4 bases from V and 10 from J, leaving 20 bases between them. The length of the CDR3 is 15 residues. The CDR3 coding sequence is TGCGCCAGCAGCCGTCAGAGGGATGGTCTAGGGGAGCAGTTCTTC. This sequence encodes CASSRQRDGLGEQFF.

V and J are TRBV4-1 and TRBJ2-4, with unresolved D. Germline CDR1 is MGHRA and CDR2 is YSYEKL. The CDR3 consists of 16 residues. Trimming pared 3 bases from V and 0 bases from J, leaving 12 bases between. The CDR3 here is CASSQEVQVAKNIQYF. As DNA, the CDR3 is TGCGCCAGCAGCCAGGAAGTGCAGGTAGCCAAAAACATTCAGTACTTC.

This clonotype was counted only a few times. The CDR3 DNA sequence: TGTGCCAGCAGCTTGGGGCAGGGGTTGGAGAATTCACCCCTCCACTTT. It is translated as CASSLGQGLENSPLHF. The rearrangement joins TRBV5-6 to TRBJ1-6; D perhaps matches TRBD1 (6 bases). V was trimmed by 0 bases and J by 7 bases, leaving 14 bases between them. CDR1 SGHDT and CDR2 YYEEEE come from the germline V gene. This CDR3 spans 16 amino acids.

The V gene is TRBV10-3, the J gene TRBJ2-5, with 7 nucleotides matching TRBD2. V dropped 11 bases and J dropped 1; count of bases not matched to a gene: 7. The CDR3 is 13 residues long. CDR1 ENHRY and CDR2 SYGVKD come from the germline V gene. The CDR3: CASLRLAQETQYF. The CDR3 DNA reads TGTGCCTCGCTCCGACTAGCCCAAGAGACCCAGTACTTC.

This clonotype was seen more than once but under ten times. The rearrangement joins TRBV5-1 to TRBJ2-5; D ambiguous. The germline CDR1 and CDR2 sequences are SGHRS and YFSETQ. The CDR3 consists of 16 residues. The germline V and J ends were trimmed by 1 base and 0 bases, with 13 bases remaining between them. CDR3 sequence (DNA): TGCGCCAGCAGCTTGTTTTCAAGGTGGTACCAAGAGACCCAGTACTTC. Its protein product is CASSLFSRWYQETQYF.

The chain uses TRBV5-6 and TRBJ2-7; 8 nucleotides agree with TRBD1. The CDR3 spans 14 residues. Unmatched junction bases numbered 5, after V lost 4 bases and J lost 2 bases. Germline V CDR1 and CDR2: SGHDT, YYEEEE. CDR3 DNA sequence: TGTGCCAGCAGCCATTGGGACAGGACCTACGAGCAGTACGTC. Translated: CASSHWDRTYEQYV.

The chain links TRBV6-5 to TRBJ1-2; no reliable D call. This CDR3 is built from 13 residues. CDR1 is MNHEY, CDR2 SVGAGI, per germline. V was cut by 1 base and J by 14 bases, with 17 bases left in between. CDR3: CASSYYIDTRWTF. CDR3 sequence (DNA): TGTGCCAGCAGTTACTACATAGACACCCGATGGACCTTC.

The chain carries TRBV5-1 and TRBJ1-1, with TRBD1 matching 7 bases. The CDR3 runs to 15 residues. Trimming took 4 bases from V and 7 from J; bases not matched to a gene: 13. Germline values: CDR1 SGHRS, CDR2 YFSETQ. CDR3 residues: CASSPAGGIDVEAFF. The CDR3 bases are TGCGCCAGCAGCCCGGCAGGGGGTATTGATGTTGAAGCTTTCTTT.

This chain links TRBV29-1 with TRBJ1-3, with D unresolved. Trimming took off 7 bases at V and 3 bases at J, with 16 bases between the two ends. CDR3 size: 14 residues. The germline CDR1 and CDR2 sequences are SQVTM and ANQGSEA. DNA for the CDR3: TGCAGCGGTGGGTGGGGTACCGATGGAAACACCATATATTTT. Translation gives CSGGWGTDGNTIYF.

The chain employs TRBV7-8 and TRBJ1-4; weak D call: TRBD1 (6 bases). The CDR3 spans 15 residues. The V end was cut by 5 bases, the J end by 7 bases, with 17 bases between. Germline V lookup: CDR1 SGHVS, CDR2 FQNEAQ. CDR3 protein: CASSPIGGGGEKLFF. The CDR3 nucleotides read TGTGCCAGCAGCCCAATAGGGGGAGGTGGTGAAAAACTGTTTTTT.

The gene calls are TRBV18 and TRBJ2-1; 10 nucleotides line up with TRBD2. The ends lost 6 bases at V and 7 bases at J; junction bases unmatched: 9. Germline V gene sequence: CDR1 KGHSH, CDR2 LQKENI. This CDR3 is 15 amino acids long. The DNA of the CDR3 is TGTGCCAGCTCCGGTTTTGGGACTAGCGAAAATGAGCAGTTCTTC. Protein sequence: CASSGFGTSENEQFF.

The chain employs TRBV28 and TRBJ2-1; no definite D call. This CDR3 is built from 15 residues. Germline V gene data show CDR1 as MDHEN and CDR2 as SYDVKM. V lost 4 bases and J 6 bases, leaving 16 bases between the germline ends. The CDR3 DNA is TGTGCCAGCAGTTACCCGGTTCTAGGCGGCAATGAGCAGTTCTTC. Protein: CASSYPVLGGNEQFF.